This T cell receptor beta chain derives from a study of blood T cell repertoires in COVID-19. The method was immunoSEQ multiplex PCR; TCRdb's version includes in-frame clones alone and lacks a portion of them. This sample carries over 400,000 clones, 80% to 90% of them seen once, and the ten largest clones take roughly 3.2%. The CDR3 totals 17 residues. Germline V gives CDR1 SGHDT, CDR2 YYEEEE. The V end lost 0 bases, the J end lost 0 bases, and 13 bases lay between the germline ends. V usage is TRBV5-6 and J usage is TRBJ2-1; D is possibly TRBD2 (6 bases). This clonotype originated in a human donor in a cohort sampled during active COVID-19. Sequencing input: peripheral blood. This chain's CDR3 is CASSLVSGLGSYNEQFF. Written as DNA, the CDR3 is TGTGCCAGCAGCTTGGTCAGCGGGCTAGGCTCCTACAATGAGCAGTTCTTC.